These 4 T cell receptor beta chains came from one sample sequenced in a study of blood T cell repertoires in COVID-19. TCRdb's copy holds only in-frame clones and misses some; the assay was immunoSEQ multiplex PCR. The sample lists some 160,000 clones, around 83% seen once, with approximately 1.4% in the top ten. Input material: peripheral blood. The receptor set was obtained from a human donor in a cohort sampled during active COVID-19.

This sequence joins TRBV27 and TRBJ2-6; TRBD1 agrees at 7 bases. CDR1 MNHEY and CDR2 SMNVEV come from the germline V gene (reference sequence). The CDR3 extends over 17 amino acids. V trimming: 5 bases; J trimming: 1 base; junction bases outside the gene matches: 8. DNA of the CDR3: TGTGCCAGCAGTCCGGGACAGTATAAGTCTGGGGCCAACGTCCTGACTTTC. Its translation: CASSPGQYKSGANVLTF.

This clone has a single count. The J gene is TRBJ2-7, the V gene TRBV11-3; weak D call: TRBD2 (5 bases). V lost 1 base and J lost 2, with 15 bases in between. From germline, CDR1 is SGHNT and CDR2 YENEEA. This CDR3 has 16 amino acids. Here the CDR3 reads CASSLGTVLVAYEQYF. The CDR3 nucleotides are TGTGCCAGCAGCTTAGGGACTGTGTTAGTTGCCTACGAGCAGTACTTC.

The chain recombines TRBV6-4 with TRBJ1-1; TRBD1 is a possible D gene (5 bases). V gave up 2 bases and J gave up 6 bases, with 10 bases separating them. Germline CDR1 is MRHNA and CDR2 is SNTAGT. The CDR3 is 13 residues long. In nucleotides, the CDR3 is TGTGCCAGCAGTGACGTCGGGGGTTCTGAAGCTTTCTTT. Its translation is CASSDVGGSEAFF.

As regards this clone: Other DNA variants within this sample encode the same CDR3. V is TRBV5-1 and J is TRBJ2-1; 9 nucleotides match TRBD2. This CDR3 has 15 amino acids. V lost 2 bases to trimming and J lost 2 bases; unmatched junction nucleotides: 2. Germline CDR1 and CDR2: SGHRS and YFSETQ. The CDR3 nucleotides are TGCGCCAGCAGCTTAGCGGGAGGCACCTACAATGAGCAGTTCTTC. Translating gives CASSLAGGTYNEQFF.